The clone carrying this T cell receptor beta chain appeared once. This entry belongs to a study of blood T cells in healthy people across ages. Isolating PBMCs gave at least 6 million of these cells per sample. Together with a sample-barcoded 5' primer, a J-beta primer mix was included in a second PCR lasting about 7 to 11 cycles. TCRdb ran MiXCR on the 5' RACE reads and lists one entry per CDR3 protein. The sample has roughly 700,000 distinct CDR3 sequences, roughly 30% seen once. The V gene's germline CDR1 is MNHNS and CDR2 SASEGT. This CDR3 has 14 amino acids. Trimming at V came to 6 bases and at J to 7 bases, leaving 12 bases not matched to a gene.

The TCR sequence derives from a woman aged 80 or over in good health. The chain joins TRBV6-1 to TRBJ2-7; the match to TRBD1 covers 7 bases. Specimen: blood. CDR3 region: CASRGDSRHNEQYF. The CDR3 nucleotides read TGTGCCAGCAGGGGGGACAGTCGCCACAATGAGCAGTACTTC.